The 10 T cell receptor beta chains in this list originate from one sample, sequenced in a study of blood T cell repertoires in COVID-19. The data were produced by immunoSEQ multiplex PCR, yet TCRdb's version contains in-frame clones alone and is incomplete. The data contain around 230,000 clones, approximately 83% of them singletons. The sample was PBMCs or T cells enriched from blood (not recorded which). Receptors were obtained from a middle-aged woman with acute COVID-19.

CDR3 in DNA: TGCGCCAGCAGCCGGGAGAGAGGCCGCCAAGAGACCCAGTACTTC. Protein product: CASSRERGRQETQYF. The genes are TRBV5-1 and TRBJ2-5; D is possibly TRBD2 (6 bases). This CDR3 region has 15 residues. V lost 4 bases, J lost 1 base, and 14 bases lay in between. CDR1 is SGHRS and CDR2 is YFSETQ in the germline V gene.

This clone was detected only a few times. This chain connects TRBV14 to TRBJ2-1; 7 positions agree with TRBD1. V was clipped by 4 bases and J by 3 bases; unmatched bases: 6. CDR3 size: 15 residues. Germline CDR1 and CDR2: SGHDN and FVKESK. CDR3 region: CASSRMGDSYNEQFF. CDR3 bases: TGTGCCAGCAGCCGAATGGGGGACAGCTACAATGAGCAGTTCTTC.

The chain recombines TRBV6-1 with TRBJ2-7, with D possibly being TRBD1 (5 bases). Looked up from germline, CDR1 is MNHNS and CDR2 is SASEGT. The CDR3 is 16 residues long. V lost 0 bases and J lost 0, with 12 bases in between. The CDR3 sequence: CASSEALQVLSYEQYF. CDR3 nucleotides: TGTGCCAGCAGTGAAGCTTTACAGGTACTCTCCTACGAGCAGTACTTC.

The chain employs TRBV10-1 and TRBJ2-1, with D hard to call. Germline loops: CDR1 WNHNN, CDR2 SYGVQD (reference sequence). This CDR3 spans 14 amino acids. Trimming took 3 bases from V and 5 from J, leaving 11 bases between them. This CDR3 reads CASSESIENNEQFF. The CDR3 DNA reads TGCGCCAGCAGTGAATCAATCGAGAACAATGAGCAGTTCTTC.

The rearrangement joins TRBV7-3 to TRBJ2-7, with 8 bases fitting TRBD2. J was trimmed by 5 bases and V by 0 bases; bases with no gene match: 3. The CDR3 runs 14 residues. CDR1 and CDR2 (germline): SGHTA, FQGTGA. CDR3 sequence (DNA): TGTGCCAGCAGCTTAACCGGGACTAGTGACGAGCAGTACTTC. It translates to CASSLTGTSDEQYF.

The gene calls are TRBV5-1 and TRBJ2-7; 7 positions match TRBD2. Trimming at V came to 4 bases and at J to 4 bases, leaving 5 bases not matched to a gene. Germline V lookup: CDR1 SGHRS, CDR2 YFSETQ. The CDR3 contains 13 residues. The CDR3 bases are TGCGCCAGCAGCCTCGGGACTAATTACGAGCAGTACTTC. It encodes CASSLGTNYEQYF.

This clone was seen more than once but under ten times. V gene TRBV27 combines with J gene TRBJ2-5, with 9 nucleotides matching TRBD2. The V segment lost 2 bases and the J segment 3 bases; nucleotides outside the gene matches: 4. Germline V gene data show CDR1 as MNHEY and CDR2 as SMNVEV (reference sequence). The CDR3 runs to 15 residues. CDR3 bases: TGTGCCAGCAGTTTACTAGCGGGAAATAAAGAGACCCAGTACTTC. Encoded protein: CASSLLAGNKETQYF.

The genes are TRBV30 and TRBJ2-1; 7 nucleotides match TRBD1. Germline V gene sequence: CDR1 GTSNPN, CDR2 SVGIG (reference sequence). V gave up 5 bases and J gave up 9 bases; unmatched junction bases: 7. This CDR3 is 12 amino acids long. The CDR3 spells CAWALQGIEQFF. In DNA form, the CDR3 reads TGTGCCTGGGCTTTACAGGGGATTGAGCAGTTCTTC.

The chain is built from TRBV2 and TRBJ1-6, with TRBD1 matching 7 bases. Germline values: CDR1 SNHLY, CDR2 FYNNEI. The V gene end was trimmed by 7 bases and the J gene end by 5 bases; junction bases not matched to a gene: 8. The CDR3 is 15 residues long. DNA of the CDR3: TGTGCCAGCAAGGAAGAGACAGGGAATAATTCACCCCTCCACTTT. Translated, it gives CASKEETGNNSPLHF.

V gene TRBV15 combines with J gene TRBJ2-3; D gene unclear. Trimming removed 2 bases at V and 6 bases at J, with 12 bases between. The CDR3 spans 14 residues. The germline V gene encodes CDR1 LNHNV and CDR2 YYDKDF (reference sequence). The chain's CDR3 is CATSRSPTWDTQYF. In DNA, the CDR3 is TGTGCCACCAGCAGATCCCCAACTTGGGATACGCAGTATTTT.